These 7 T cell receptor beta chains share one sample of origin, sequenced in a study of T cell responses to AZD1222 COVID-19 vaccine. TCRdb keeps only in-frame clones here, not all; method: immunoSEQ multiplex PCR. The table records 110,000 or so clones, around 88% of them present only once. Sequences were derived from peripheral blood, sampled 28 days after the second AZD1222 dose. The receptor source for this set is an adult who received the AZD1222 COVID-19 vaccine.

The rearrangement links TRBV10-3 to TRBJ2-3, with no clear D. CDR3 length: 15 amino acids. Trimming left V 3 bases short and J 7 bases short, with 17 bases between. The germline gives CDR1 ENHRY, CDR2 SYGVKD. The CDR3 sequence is CAISDPRARWNTQYF. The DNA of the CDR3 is TGTGCCATCAGTGACCCAAGGGCCCGCTGGAATACGCAGTATTTT.

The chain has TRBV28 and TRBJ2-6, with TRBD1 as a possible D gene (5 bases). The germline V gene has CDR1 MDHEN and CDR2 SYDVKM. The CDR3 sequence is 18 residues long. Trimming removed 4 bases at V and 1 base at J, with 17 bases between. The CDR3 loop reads CASSSQGVASSGANVLTF. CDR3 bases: TGTGCCAGCAGTTCCCAGGGTGTGGCGAGTTCTGGGGCCAACGTCCTGACTTTC.

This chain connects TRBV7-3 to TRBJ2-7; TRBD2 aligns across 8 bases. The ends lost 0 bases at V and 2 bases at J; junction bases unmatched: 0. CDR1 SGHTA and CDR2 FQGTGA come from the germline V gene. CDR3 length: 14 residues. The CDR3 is CASSLTGGAYEQYF. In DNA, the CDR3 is TGTGCCAGCAGCTTAACCGGGGGGGCCTACGAGCAGTACTTC.

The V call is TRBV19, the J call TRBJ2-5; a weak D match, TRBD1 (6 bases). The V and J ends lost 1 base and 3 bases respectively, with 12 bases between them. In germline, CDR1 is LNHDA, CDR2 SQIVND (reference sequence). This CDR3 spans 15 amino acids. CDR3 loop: CASSIVGDTKETQYF. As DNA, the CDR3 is TGTGCCAGTAGTATAGTGGGGGACACAAAAGAGACCCAGTACTTC. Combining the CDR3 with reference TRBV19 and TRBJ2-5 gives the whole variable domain DGGITQSPKYLFRKEGQNVTLSCEQNLNHDAMYWYRQDPGQGLRLIYYSQIVNDFQKGDIAEGYSVSREKKESFPLTVTSAQKNPTAFYLCASSIVGDTKETQYFGPGTRLLVL.

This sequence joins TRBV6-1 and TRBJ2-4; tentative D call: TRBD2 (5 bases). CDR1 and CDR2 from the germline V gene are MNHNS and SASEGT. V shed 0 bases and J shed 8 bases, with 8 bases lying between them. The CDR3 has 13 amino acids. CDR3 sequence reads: CASSEAPRDIQYF. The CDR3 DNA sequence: TGTGCCAGCAGTGAAGCCCCGCGGGACATTCAGTACTTC.

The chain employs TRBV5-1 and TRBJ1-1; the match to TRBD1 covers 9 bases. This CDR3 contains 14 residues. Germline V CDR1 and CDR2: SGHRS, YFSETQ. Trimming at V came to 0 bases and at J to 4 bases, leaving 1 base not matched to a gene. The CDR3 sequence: CASSLGDRVTEAFF. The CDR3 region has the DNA TGCGCCAGCAGCTTGGGGGACAGGGTCACTGAAGCTTTCTTT.

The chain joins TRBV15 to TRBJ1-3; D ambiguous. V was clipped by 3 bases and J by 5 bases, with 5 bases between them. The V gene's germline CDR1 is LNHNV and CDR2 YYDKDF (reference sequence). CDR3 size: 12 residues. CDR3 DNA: TGTGCCACCAGCAGCGCACGAAACACCATATATTTT. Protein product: CATSSARNTIYF.